The entry below gives a single TCR beta chain sequence along with its context. As yet, its antigen is unknown. CDR1 is LGHNA, CDR2 YNFKEQ, per germline. This CDR3 has 17 amino acids. Trimming shortened V by 6 bases and J by 5 bases, and 26 bases separated the two germline ends. MiXCR, run by TCRdb on the RT-PCR reads, gives a single entry per CDR3 protein. Here the sample spans 400,000 to 550,000 distinct CDR3 sequences, about 25% being singletons. This specimen belongs to a study of response to subunit inactivated influenza vaccine. Study conclusions and caveats: Authors suggested seasonal influenza vaccinations each recruit few new T cells.

This specimen was CD4+ T cells sorted from PBMCs, taken roughly 5 days after vaccination. This receptor was obtained from a man aged 45-60 years who received an inactivated influenza vaccine. The rearrangement uses TRBV4-2 and TRBJ2-7; no clear D gene. CDR3 protein: CASRLQPWGNGYDEQYF. CDR3 coding DNA: TGTGCCAGCAGGCTCCAACCCTGGGGAAACGGGTATGACGAGCAGTACTTC.